This T cell receptor (beta chain) was recorded in a study of blood T cell repertoires in COVID-19. Study information: Donors in the United States, Italy and Spain gave samples during acute or convalescent COVID-19. T cells, B-cell-depleted T cells, or PBMCs supplied cDNA or gDNA.

Trimming stripped 0 bases from V and 2 bases from J, with 5 bases between. Looked up from germline, CDR1 is SGHVS and CDR2 is FQNEAQ. The CDR3 totals 14 residues. In the source study's methods: Estimates of nucleated cell counts were drawn from the amplification of reference gene primers. Assay used: immunoSEQ multiplex PCR; TCRdb lists only in-frame clones, some missing. V and J calls and clone size are given by that table; D and trimming were obtained from the DNA. The sample lists some 76,000 clones; roughly 84% were seen once. Sequenced sample: peripheral blood. The TCR originated in a woman aged 18-30 years with acute or convalescent COVID-19. V is TRBV7-8 and J is TRBJ1-5; TRBD1 might be the D (5 bases). CDR3: CASSLAGGNQPQHF. Written as DNA, the CDR3 is TGTGCCAGCAGCTTAGCAGGGGGCAATCAGCCCCAGCATTTT.